This T cell receptor (beta chain) was sequenced during a study of cytomegalovirus exposure and HLA in healthy donors. CDR3 length equals 13 residues. The ends lost 1 base at V and 8 bases at J; junction bases unmatched: 3. In germline, CDR1 is MGHRA, CDR2 YSYEKL. Here immunoSEQ multiplex PCR was the method, and the copy in TCRdb shows in-frame clones only, minus some. The data show some 100,000 clones, with almost 90% seen just once and 2% to 2.5% held by the top ten. The chain couples TRBV4-1 to TRBJ2-3; 7 nucleotides line up with TRBD2. The source is a woman between 18 and 30 years old in good health and CMV-seronegative. The sequencing input was PBMCs. The CDR3 loop reads CASSQGSGGTQYF. CDR3 sequence (DNA): TGCGCCAGCAGCCAAGGATCGGGGGGTACGCAGTATTTT.